This T cell receptor (beta chain) was identified during a study of PD-1 blockade in classical Hodgkin lymphoma. Whole-study findings and limits: TCR diversity at baseline was reported to be reduced in newly diagnosed patients relative to healthy donors. Complete responders had baseline diversity similar to newly diagnosed patients.

Time point in this sample: cycle 4 day 1 (C4D1), after five to seven weeks of nivolumab. Patients all relapsed after autologous stem cell transplantation, and there was variation in brentuximab vedotin exposure. Sequencing was performed with immunoSEQ multiplex PCR; in TCRdb, only in-frame clones are kept and a portion is missing. Seen here are almost 95,000 clones, under 85% observed once, and the top ten hold over 15%. Germline values: CDR1 SGHDT, CDR2 YYEEEE. V dropped 4 bases and J dropped 1 base, with 6 bases sitting between them. The CDR3 is made up of 14 amino acids. Turning to this clone: Its antigen remains unidentified.

Sample: peripheral blood mononuclear cells (PBMCs), taken before the fourth cycle of nivolumab. The rearrangement uses TRBV5-6 and TRBJ2-6; D gene unclear. This clonotype was obtained from a human donor with classical Hodgkin lymphoma. CDR3 region: CASSEISGANVLTF. The CDR3 DNA is TGTGCCAGCAGCGAGATTTCTGGGGCCAACGTCCTGACTTTC.